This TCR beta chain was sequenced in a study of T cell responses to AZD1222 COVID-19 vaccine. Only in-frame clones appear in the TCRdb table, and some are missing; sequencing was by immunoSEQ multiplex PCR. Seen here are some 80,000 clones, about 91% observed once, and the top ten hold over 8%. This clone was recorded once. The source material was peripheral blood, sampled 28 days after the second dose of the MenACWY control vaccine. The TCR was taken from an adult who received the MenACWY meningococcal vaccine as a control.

The DNA of the CDR3 is TGTGCCAGCAGCCGAGCGGGGCGGGATGAGCAGTTCTTC. This translates into CASSRAGRDEQFF. The gene calls are TRBV7-9 and TRBJ2-1; 7 bases line up with TRBD2. The junction had 6 bases not matched to a gene; V was cut back by 5 bases and J by 8 bases. CDR1 SEHNR and CDR2 FQNEAQ come from the germline V gene (reference sequence). CDR3 size: 13 residues.